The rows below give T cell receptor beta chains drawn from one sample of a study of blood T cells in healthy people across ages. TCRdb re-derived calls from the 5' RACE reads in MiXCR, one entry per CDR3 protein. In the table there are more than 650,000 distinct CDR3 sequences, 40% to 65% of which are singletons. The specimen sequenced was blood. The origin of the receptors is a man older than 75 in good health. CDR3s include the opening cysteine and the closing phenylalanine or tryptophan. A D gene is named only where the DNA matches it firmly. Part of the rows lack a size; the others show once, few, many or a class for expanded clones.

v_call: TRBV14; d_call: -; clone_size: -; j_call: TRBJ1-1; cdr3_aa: CASSLNIGEAFF; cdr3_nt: TGTGCCAGCAGCCTAAACATTGGTGAAGCTTTCTTT
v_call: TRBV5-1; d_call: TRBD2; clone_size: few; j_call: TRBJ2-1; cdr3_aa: CASSSGLAGGQQFF; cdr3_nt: TGCGCCAGCAGCTCGGGACTAGCGGGAGGGCAGCAGTTCTTC
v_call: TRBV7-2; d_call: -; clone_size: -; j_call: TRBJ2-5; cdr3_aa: CASSYGSVQETQYF; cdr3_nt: TGTGCCAGCAGCTATGGGAGCGTACAAGAGACCCAGTACTTC
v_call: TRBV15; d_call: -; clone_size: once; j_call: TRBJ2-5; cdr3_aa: CATSRRRDYGETQYF; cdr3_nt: TGTGCCACCAGCAGGAGGAGGGATTACGGAGAGACCCAGTACTTC
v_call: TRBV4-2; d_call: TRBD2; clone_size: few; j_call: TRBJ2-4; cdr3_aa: CASSQDRTSGQLAKNIQYF; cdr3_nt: TGTGCCAGCAGCCAAGATAGGACTAGCGGACAACTAGCCAAAAACATTCAGTACTTC
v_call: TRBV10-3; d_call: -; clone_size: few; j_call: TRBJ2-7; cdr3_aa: CAISEGTEQYF; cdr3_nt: TGTGCCATCAGTGAGGGGACCGAGCAGTACTTC
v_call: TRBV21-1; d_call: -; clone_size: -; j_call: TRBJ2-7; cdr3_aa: CASPPSILSYEQYF; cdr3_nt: TGTGCCAGCCCCCCCTCGATCCTTTCCTACGAGCAGTACTTC
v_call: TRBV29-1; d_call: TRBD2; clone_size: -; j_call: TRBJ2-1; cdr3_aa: CSVVLAGGRSYNEQFF; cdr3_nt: TGCAGCGTTGTCTTAGCGGGAGGCCGCTCCTACAATGAGCAGTTCTTC
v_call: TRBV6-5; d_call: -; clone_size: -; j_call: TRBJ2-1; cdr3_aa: CASSLGPGREQFF; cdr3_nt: TGTGCCAGCAGCCTTGGGCCCGGTAGGGAGCAGTTCTTC
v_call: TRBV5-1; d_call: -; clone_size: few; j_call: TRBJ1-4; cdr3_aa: CASSSNREKLFF; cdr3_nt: TGCGCCAGCAGCTCCAACAGGGAAAAACTGTTTTTT
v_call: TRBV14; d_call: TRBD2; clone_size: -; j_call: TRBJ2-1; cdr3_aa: CASSQSGASGSRGNEQFF; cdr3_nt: TGTGCCAGCAGCCAAAGTGGGGCTAGCGGGAGTAGGGGCAATGAGCAGTTCTTC
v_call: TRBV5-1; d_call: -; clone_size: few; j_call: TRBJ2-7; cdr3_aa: CASSSLSGRYEQYF; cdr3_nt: TGCGCCAGCAGCTCGTTGAGCGGGCGCTACGAGCAGTACTTC
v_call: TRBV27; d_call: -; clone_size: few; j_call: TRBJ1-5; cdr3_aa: CASSGGANQPQHF; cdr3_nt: TGTGCCAGCAGTGGTGGCGCAAACCAGCCCCAGCATTTT
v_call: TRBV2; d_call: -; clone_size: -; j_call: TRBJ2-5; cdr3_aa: CASRGVFSETQYF; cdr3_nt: TGTGCCAGCAGGGGGGTTTTCTCAGAGACCCAGTACTTC
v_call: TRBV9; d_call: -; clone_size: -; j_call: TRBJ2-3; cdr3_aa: CASSGDPRTDTQYF; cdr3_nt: TGTGCCAGCAGCGGGGACCCTCGCACAGATACGCAGTATTTT
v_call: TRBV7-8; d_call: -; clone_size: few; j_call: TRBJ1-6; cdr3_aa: CASSLMSGGDSPLHF; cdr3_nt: TGTGCCAGCAGCTTAATGTCCGGGGGAGATTCACCCCTCCACTTT
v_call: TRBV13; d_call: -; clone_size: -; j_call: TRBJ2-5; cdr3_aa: CASSLLGKVETQYF; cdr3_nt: TGTGCCAGCAGCCTCCTTGGCAAGGTGGAGACCCAGTACTTC
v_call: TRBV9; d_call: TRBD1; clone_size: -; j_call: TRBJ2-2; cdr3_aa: CASSTTTGTVNTGELFF; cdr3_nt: TGTGCCAGCAGCACCACGACCGGGACAGTTAACACCGGGGAGCTGTTTTTT
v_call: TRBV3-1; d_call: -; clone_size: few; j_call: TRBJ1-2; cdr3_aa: CASSPAPRNYGYTF; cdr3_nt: TGTGCCAGCAGCCCCGCGCCACGTAACTATGGCTACACCTTC
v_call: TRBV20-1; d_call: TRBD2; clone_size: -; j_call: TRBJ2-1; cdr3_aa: CSARDQRAGGVYNEQFF; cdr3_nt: TGCAGTGCTAGAGATCAGAGAGCGGGAGGGGTGTACAATGAGCAGTTCTTC
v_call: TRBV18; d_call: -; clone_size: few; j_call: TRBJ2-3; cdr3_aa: CASSPPGVLAGDTQYF; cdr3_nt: TGTGCCAGCTCACCACCGGGGGTCCTAGCTGGAGATACGCAGTATTTT
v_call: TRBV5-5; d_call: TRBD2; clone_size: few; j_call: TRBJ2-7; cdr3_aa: CASSLLAGASYEQYF; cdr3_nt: TGTGCCAGCAGCCTACTAGCGGGAGCCTCGTACGAGCAGTACTTC
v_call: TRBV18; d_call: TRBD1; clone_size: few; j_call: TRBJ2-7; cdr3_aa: CASSLGQGRTYEQYF; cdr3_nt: TGTGCCAGCTCACTCGGACAGGGTAGAACCTACGAGCAGTACTTC
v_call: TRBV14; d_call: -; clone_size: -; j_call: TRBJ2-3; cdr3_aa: CASNQDRGGNSDTQYF; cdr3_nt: TGTGCCAGCAACCAAGATCGAGGGGGGAATTCAGATACGCAGTATTTT
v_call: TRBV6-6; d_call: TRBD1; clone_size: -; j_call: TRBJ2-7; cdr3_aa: CASSYSRTGFYEQYF; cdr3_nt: TGTGCCAGCAGTTACTCGAGGACAGGGTTCTACGAGCAGTACTTC
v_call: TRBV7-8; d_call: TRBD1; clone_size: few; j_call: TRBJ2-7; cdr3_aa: CASSLLPGQGNEQYF; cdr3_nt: TGTGCCAGCAGCCTACTCCCGGGACAGGGGAACGAGCAGTACTTC
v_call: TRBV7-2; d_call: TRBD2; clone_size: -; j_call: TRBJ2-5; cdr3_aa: CASSVEGLAETQYF; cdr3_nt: TGTGCCAGCAGCGTAGAGGGACTAGCGGAGACCCAGTACTTC
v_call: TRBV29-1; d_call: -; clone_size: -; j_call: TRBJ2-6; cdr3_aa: CSVAGTLSSGANVLTF; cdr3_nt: TGCAGCGTTGCGGGGACTCTCAGCTCTGGGGCCAACGTCCTGACTTTC
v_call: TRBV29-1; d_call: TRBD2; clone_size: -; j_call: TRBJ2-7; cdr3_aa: CSVTHSGGSYEQYF; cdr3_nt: TGCAGCGTGACGCATAGCGGGGGCTCCTACGAGCAGTACTTC
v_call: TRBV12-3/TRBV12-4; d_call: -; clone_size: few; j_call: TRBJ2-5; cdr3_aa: CAGSYWGLDLQETQYF; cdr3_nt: TGTGCCGGCAGTTATTGGGGCCTCGACCTCCAAGAGACCCAGTACTTC
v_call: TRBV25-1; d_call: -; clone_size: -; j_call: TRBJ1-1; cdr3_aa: CASSDIGLTEAFF; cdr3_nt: TGTGCCAGCAGTGATATAGGGCTCACTGAAGCTTTCTTT
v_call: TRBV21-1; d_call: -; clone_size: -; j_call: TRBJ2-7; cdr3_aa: CASSKRKDKSTSSSYEQYF; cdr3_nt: TGTGCCAGCAGCAAACGGAAGGACAAGAGCACCTCAAGCTCCTACGAGCAGTACTTC
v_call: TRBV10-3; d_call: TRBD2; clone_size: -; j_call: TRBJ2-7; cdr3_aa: CAISEPSGSSYGQYF; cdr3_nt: TGTGCCATCAGCGAACCTAGCGGGAGCTCCTACGGGCAGTACTTC
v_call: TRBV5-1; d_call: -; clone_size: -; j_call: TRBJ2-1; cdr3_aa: CASSLGLPGPHEQFF; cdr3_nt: TGCGCCAGCAGCTTGGGACTACCAGGCCCCCATGAGCAGTTCTTC
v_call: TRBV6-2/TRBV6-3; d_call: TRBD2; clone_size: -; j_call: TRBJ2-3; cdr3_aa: CASSYLKRERETDTQYF; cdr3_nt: TGTGCCAGCAGTTACCTCAAGCGGGAGAGGGAGACAGATACGCAGTATTTT
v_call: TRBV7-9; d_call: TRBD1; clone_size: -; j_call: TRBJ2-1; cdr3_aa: CASSRGQAPKDEQFF; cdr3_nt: TGTGCCAGCAGCCGCGGACAGGCCCCCAAGGATGAGCAGTTCTTC
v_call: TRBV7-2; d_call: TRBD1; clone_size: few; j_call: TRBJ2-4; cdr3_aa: CASSSQGVISKNIQYF; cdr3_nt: TGTGCCAGCAGCTCTCAGGGGGTCATCTCCAAAAACATTCAGTACTTC
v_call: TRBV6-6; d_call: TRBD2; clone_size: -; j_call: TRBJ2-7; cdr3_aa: CASSYASGQTYEQYF; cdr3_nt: TGTGCCAGCAGTTACGCTAGCGGTCAGACCTACGAGCAGTACTTC
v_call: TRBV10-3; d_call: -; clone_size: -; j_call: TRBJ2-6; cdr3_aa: CAISELRQGPVSGANVLTF; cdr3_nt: TGTGCCATCAGTGAGCTAAGGCAGGGCCCTGTCTCTGGGGCCAACGTCCTGACTTTC
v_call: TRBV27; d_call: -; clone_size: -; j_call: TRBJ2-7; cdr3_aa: CASSTRTTGYEQYF; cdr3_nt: TGTGCCAGCAGCACCAGAACCACGGGCTACGAGCAGTACTTC
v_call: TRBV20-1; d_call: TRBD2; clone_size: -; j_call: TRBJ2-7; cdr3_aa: CSAKAGGSLNEQYF; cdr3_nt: TGCAGTGCCAAGGCAGGCGGGAGTCTCAACGAGCAGTACTTC
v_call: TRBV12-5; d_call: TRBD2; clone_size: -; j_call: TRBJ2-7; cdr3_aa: CASGLVRREGPFEQYF; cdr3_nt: TGTGCTAGTGGTTTGGTACGTCGGGAGGGGCCTTTCGAGCAGTACTTC